This T cell receptor beta chain emerged from a study of T cells in localized non-small cell lung cancer. Method: immunoSEQ multiplex PCR; TCRdb's copy keeps in-frame clones and lacks some. The table lists around 53,000 clones, roughly 80% of them singletons. Concerning this clone itself: What it binds is not known.

Broader study findings: Multi-region tumor sequencing was not done, so intratumor heterogeneity could not be excluded. It was uninvolved adjacent lung that showed the highest T cell clonality, exceeding tumor. Adjacent lung was found to contain a median about 50 of the top 100 tumor clones. The study linked higher blood T cell density to longer overall survival.

The source of this sequence is a woman aged 35 to 69 with stage II lung adenocarcinoma. This sample comprised PBMCs, obtained before any cancer treatment.

The DNA of the CDR3 is TGTGCCAGCAGCTCGGACAGCGGCACTGAAGCTTTCTTT. Encoded protein: CASSSDSGTEAFF. The V and J genes are TRBV5-8 and TRBJ1-1, with D possibly TRBD1 on 6 matching bases. Germline V lookup: CDR1 SGHTS, CDR2 YDEGEE. V dropped 3 bases and J dropped 4 bases, with 10 bases sitting between them. The CDR3 runs 13 residues.